These T cell receptor beta chains were read from a single sample in a study of Graves' ophthalmopathy and Graves' hyperthyroidism. TCRdb re-derived calls from the multiplex PCR reads in MiXCR, one entry per CDR3 protein. The sample carries more than 1,000,000 distinct CDR3 sequences, about 38% recorded once. Sequenced material: peripheral blood or thyroid tissue (not recorded which). The source of these receptors is an adult man with Graves' hyperthyroidism. Each CDR3 is given with its conserved first and last residue. D genes are given only for firm matches. The size field is filled for only some rows; it gives once, few, many or a size class.

j_call	clone_size	d_call	v_call	cdr3_length	cdr3_aa	cdr3_nt
TRBJ1-1	-	-	TRBV11-2	14	CASSRDIGGTEAFF	TGTGCCAGCAGCCGGGACATCGGGGGCACTGAAGCTTTCTTT
TRBJ2-7	many	-	TRBV20-1	11	CSAHTGYEQYF	TGCAGTGCTCACACAGGCTACGAGCAGTACTTC
TRBJ1-2	-	-	TRBV10-3	14	CAISELTSMDGYTF	TGTGCCATCAGTGAGTTGACTTCTATGGATGGCTACACCTTC
TRBJ1-2	-	TRBD1	TRBV12-3/TRBV12-4	13	CASSLYRGVGYTF	TGTGCCAGCAGTTTATACAGGGGAGTCGGCTACACCTTC
TRBJ2-5	-	TRBD2	TRBV29-1	16	CSGSIAGTSGMRTQYF	TGCAGCGGCAGCATAGCGGGGACTAGCGGGATGAGGACCCAGTACTTC
TRBJ1-2	few	-	TRBV29-1	12	CSAWDPGSGNTF	TGCAGCGCGTGGGACCCAGGCTCTGGAAACACCTTC
TRBJ2-2	-	-	TRBV29-1	12	CSVERGSVELFF	TGCAGCGTTGAAAGGGGGAGTGTGGAGCTGTTTTTT
TRBJ1-5	many	-	TRBV7-8	15	CASSLAGQFNQPQHF	TGTGCCAGCAGCTTAGCGGGACAATTCAATCAGCCCCAGCATTTT
TRBJ1-1	many	TRBD1	TRBV7-2	18	CASSPKGGGDRGSTEAFF	TGTGCCAGCAGCCCGAAAGGGGGGGGAGACAGGGGGTCCACTGAAGCTTTCTTT
TRBJ2-7	many	-	TRBV10-3	14	CAISDLLSSYEQYF	TGTGCCATCAGTGATCTGTTATCCTCCTACGAGCAGTACTTC
TRBJ1-3	-	-	TRBV12-3/TRBV12-4	13	CASSLADRNTIYF	TGTGCCAGCAGTTTGGCAGATAGAAACACCATATATTTT
TRBJ1-2	many	-	TRBV30	13	CAWSAGTRDGYTF	TGTGCCTGGAGTGCCGGGACTCGGGATGGCTACACCTTC
TRBJ2-2	-	TRBD1	TRBV29-1	14	CSVWTGGSSGELFF	TGCAGCGTATGGACAGGCGGAAGCTCCGGGGAGCTGTTTTTT
TRBJ2-7	few	-	TRBV5-5	15	CASSPTGPGIGEQYF	TGTGCCAGCAGCCCTACAGGCCCGGGTATTGGCGAGCAGTACTTC
TRBJ1-2	-	TRBD1	TRBV7-8	16	CASSLRLGTVNYGYTF	TGTGCCAGCAGCTTACGCCTCGGGACAGTGAACTATGGCTACACCTTC
TRBJ2-7	many	TRBD2	TRBV7-2	16	CASSPRVAGISYEQYF	TGTGCCAGCAGCCCCCGTGTAGCGGGAATCTCCTACGAGCAGTACTTC
TRBJ1-3	-	-	TRBV28	13	CASTTTRGNTIYF	TGTGCCAGCACGACAACGAGGGGAAACACCATATATTTT
TRBJ1-2	many	TRBD1	TRBV29-1	16	CSVEGKDDRGYYGYTF	TGCAGCGTTGAAGGGAAGGATGACAGGGGCTACTATGGCTACACCTTC
TRBJ2-7	many	-	TRBV29-1	13	CSVRRDEAYEQYF	TGCAGCGTCAGGAGGGATGAGGCGTACGAGCAGTACTTC
TRBJ2-6	few	TRBD1	TRBV14	17	CASSQAPFGAGGNVLTF	TGTGCCAGCAGCCAAGCGCCGTTCGGGGCAGGGGGCAACGTCCTGACTTTC
TRBJ1-3	many	-	TRBV12-3/TRBV12-4	11	CASSFVGTIYF	TGTGCCAGCAGTTTTGTCGGGACCATATATTTT
TRBJ2-7	many	TRBD1	TRBV7-2	15	CASTHHGTGEEWQYF	TGTGCCAGCACCCATCACGGGACAGGGGAAGAATGGCAGTACTTC
TRBJ2-2	many	-	TRBV29-1	13	CSVEAHVTGELFF	TGCAGCGTGGAAGCACACGTAACCGGGGAGCTGTTTTTT
TRBJ1-5	many	-	TRBV10-3	14	CAISIGVGNQPQHF	TGTGCCATCAGTATCGGGGTTGGTAATCAGCCCCAGCATTTT
TRBJ2-7	-	-	TRBV29-1	12	CSVERGPSEQYF	TGCAGCGTTGAGAGGGGCCCTTCCGAGCAGTACTTC
TRBJ1-4	many	TRBD1	TRBV7-9	14	CASSFRGPVEKLFF	TGTGCCAGCAGCTTCAGGGGGCCGGTGGAAAAACTGTTTTTT
TRBJ1-2	-	-	TRBV7-2	12	CASSLRQTGYTF	TGTGCCAGCAGCTTACGACAGACGGGCTACACCTTC
TRBJ2-7	-	TRBD2	TRBV28	17	CASSFSGGPRDYYEQYF	TGTGCCAGCAGTTTCAGCGGGGGCCCAAGGGACTACTACGAGCAGTACTTC
TRBJ1-5	many	-	TRBV7-2	20	CASSLDLRGSNSYSNQPQHF	TGTGCCAGCAGCTTAGACTTGCGAGGGAGCAACAGTTATAGCAATCAGCCCCAGCATTTT
TRBJ2-6	-	-	TRBV28	14	CASGRGAGANVLTF	TGTGCCAGTGGCCGGGGTGCTGGGGCCAACGTCCTGACTTTC
TRBJ1-5	many	TRBD1	TRBV19	15	CASSIPGTADQPQHF	TGTGCCAGTAGTATCCCCGGGACAGCTGATCAGCCCCAGCATTTT